Listed below are T cell receptor beta chains from one sample, sequenced in a study of T cell changes during pregnancy in multiple sclerosis. Only in-frame clones appear in the TCRdb table, and some are missing; sequencing was by immunoSEQ multiplex PCR. The sample has just over 35,000 clones, around 93% seen once; the top ten hold roughly 0.41%. The starting material was CD4+ T cells from peripheral blood mononuclear cells, obtained in the first trimester of pregnancy. The source of these receptors is a female donor with multiple sclerosis, enrolled in a pregnancy study. Each CDR3 is given without its conserved first and last residue. The order of the fields is clone size, V gene, J gene, CDR3 protein. Clone size appears in some rows only: once, few, many, or a class for an expanded clone.

size: -; V: TRBV7-8; J: TRBJ2-7; CDR3: ASSFLSAYEQY
size: -; V: TRBV7-8; J: TRBJ1-1; CDR3: ASSLGIPGLNTEAF
size: -; V: TRBV11-1; J: TRBJ1-5; CDR3: ASSLTGDQPQH
size: once; V: TRBV5-8; J: TRBJ2-5; CDR3: ASSLSRTVSTVQETQY
size: -; V: TRBV4-3; J: TRBJ2-5; CDR3: ASGRIAGGRETQY
size: -; V: TRBV7-9; J: TRBJ2-7; CDR3: ASSFGRSSYEQY
size: -; V: TRBV9; J: TRBJ2-7; CDR3: ASSPTSGSHEQY
size: -; V: TRBV5-1; J: TRBJ2-7; CDR3: ASSLSGGGNEQY
size: -; V: TRBV18; J: TRBJ2-5; CDR3: ASSPRLAGAEETQY
size: -; V: TRBV5-5; J: TRBJ1-2; CDR3: ASSLGDSYGYT
size: -; V: TRBV28; J: TRBJ2-1; CDR3: ASSPLGRGGFDEQF
size: -; V: TRBV7-9; J: TRBJ1-1; CDR3: ASSSRQGVTEAF
size: -; V: TRBV6-6; J: TRBJ1-2; CDR3: ASRDSFNYGYT
size: -; V: TRBV10-3; J: TRBJ2-3; CDR3: AISTKTGSSTDTQY
size: once; V: TRBV4-3; J: TRBJ2-4; CDR3: ASSQSGQGLNIQY
size: -; V: TRBV19; J: TRBJ1-5; CDR3: ATTTRGGGVTPQH
size: -; V: TRBV9; J: TRBJ2-1; CDR3: ASSVVVGAGGRNEQF
size: -; V: TRBV7-2; J: TRBJ2-7; CDR3: ASSLVGTTYEQY
size: once; V: TRBV6-1; J: TRBJ2-1; CDR3: ASSGHFSYNEQF
size: -; V: TRBV19; J: TRBJ2-7; CDR3: ASSILSSRGGKNEQY
size: -; V: TRBV30; J: TRBJ2-2; CDR3: AWSRQGVTGELF
size: -; V: TRBV11-2; J: TRBJ2-7; CDR3: ASRHPWRDRAYEQY
size: -; V: TRBV7-2; J: TRBJ1-1; CDR3: ASSTNTGLNTEAF
size: -; V: TRBV18; J: TRBJ1-2; CDR3: ASSPVGASNYGYT
size: once; V: TRBV6-1; J: TRBJ2-3; CDR3: ASSPGGLGTDTQY
size: -; V: TRBV4-2; J: TRBJ1-5; CDR3: ASSSSPGSNQPQH